This TCR beta chain was found in a study of neurological immune-mediated disorders. This CDR3 has 12 residues. Trimming shortened V by 1 base and J by 10 bases, and 10 bases separated the two germline ends. The cDNA was synthesized by 5'RACE incorporating 10-nucleotide random UMIs. A single record per CDR3 protein comes from TCRdb applying MiXCR to the 5' RACE reads. Of 15,000 to 20,000 distinct CDR3 sequences listed, approximately 7.8% are singletons. Sorted libraries were made with approximately 1 million CD4+ or CD8+ T cells. This clonotype was found many times. Sequenced input: CD8+ T cells from blood. The rearrangement uses TRBV12-3 or TRBV12-4 and TRBJ1-1; tentatively, D is TRBD1 (5 bases). The receptor comes from a woman in her twenties or thirties with HTLV-1-associated myelopathy (HAM/TSP). The CDR3 protein is CASSLGDPRAFF. Here the CDR3 DNA reads TGTGCCAGCAGTTTAGGGGACCCAAGAGCTTTCTTT.